The 21 T cell receptor beta chains in this list originate from one sample, sequenced in a study of shared clonotypes between healthy human individuals. Naive CD8 cells lacked CD45RO, underwent positive selection for CCR7 and left out terminally differentiated effector memory CD45RA+ cells. TCRdb's copy holds only in-frame clones and misses some; the assay was immunoSEQ multiplex PCR. The data hold 1.5 million to 2.5 million clones, with approximately 94% observed a single time. Sequenced sample: naive CD8+ T cells sorted from blood. These receptors all come from a man aged 18 to 35 in good health.

The rearrangement joins TRBV19 to TRBJ2-7; D might be TRBD1 (5 bases). The V end was cut by 5 bases, the J end by 0 bases, with 14 bases between. The CDR3 is made up of 15 amino acids. The germline V gene has CDR1 LNHDA and CDR2 SQIVND (reference sequence). The CDR3 DNA follows: TGTGCCAGTAGTGGAACAGGTTTGAGCTCCTACGAGCAGTACTTC. Translated: CASSGTGLSSYEQYF. Together with reference TRBV19 and TRBJ2-7, the CDR3 gives the full variable domain: DGGITQSPKYLFRKEGQNVTLSCEQNLNHDAMYWYRQDPGQGLRLIYYSQIVNDFQKGDIAEGYSVSREKKESFPLTVTSAQKNPTAFYLCASSGTGLSSYEQYFGPGTRLTVT.

Points on this clone: This specimen includes other DNA sequences encoding the same CDR3. The chain combines TRBV6-1 with TRBJ2-7, with D hard to call. Germline V gene sequence: CDR1 MNHNS, CDR2 SASEGT. V was clipped by 0 bases and J by 4 bases, with 4 bases between them. The CDR3 has 12 residues. The CDR3 reads CASSEAWYEQYF. CDR3 coding DNA: TGTGCCAGCAGTGAAGCGTGGTACGAGCAGTACTTC.

This clone was recorded once. The rearrangement uses TRBV7-9 and TRBJ2-1, with 7 bases that match TRBD1. CDR3 length: 15 amino acids. The germline gives CDR1 SEHNR, CDR2 FQNEAQ (reference sequence). V lost 4 bases to trimming and J lost 6 bases; unmatched junction nucleotides: 9. This chain's CDR3 is CASSSTGANLNEQFF. For the CDR3, the DNA is TGTGCCAGCAGCTCTACAGGGGCCAACCTCAATGAGCAGTTCTTC.

The gene calls are TRBV18 and TRBJ1-2; TRBD1 matches at 8 bases. The CDR3 is 15 residues long. Germline CDR1 reads KGHSH; CDR2 reads LQKENI. Trimming at V came to 3 bases and at J to 8 bases, leaving 11 bases not matched to a gene. This CDR3 reads CASSPFEDRAQGYTF. The CDR3 nucleotides read TGTGCCAGCTCACCTTTCGAGGACAGGGCGCAGGGCTACACCTTC.

Concerning this clone itself: Within the sample, other DNA sequences also encode this same CDR3. The chain combines TRBV30 with TRBJ2-7; 10 bases agree with TRBD2. The trim removed 0 bases at V and 2 bases at J, leaving 1 base unmatched. Germline V gives CDR1 GTSNPN, CDR2 SVGIG (reference sequence). The length of the CDR3 is 14 residues. Written as DNA, the CDR3 is TGTGCCTGGAGTGTACTAGCGGGACCCTACGAGCAGTACTTC. Amino acid sequence: CAWSVLAGPYEQYF.

The chain employs TRBV7-6 and TRBJ1-1; D remains ambiguous. V lost 1 base and J 0 bases, leaving 9 bases between the germline ends. CDR1 is SGHVS, CDR2 FNYEAQ, per germline. The CDR3 has 15 residues. The CDR3 here is CASSLEPEMNTEAFF. The CDR3 DNA follows: TGTGCCAGCAGCTTAGAACCGGAGATGAACACTGAAGCTTTCTTT.

The V gene is TRBV5-1, the J gene TRBJ2-7; D might be TRBD2 (6 bases). Germline values: CDR1 SGHRS, CDR2 YFSETQ. Trimming cost V 4 bases and J 3 bases, with 11 bases left between them. This CDR3 is 13 amino acids long. Here the CDR3 reads CASSSGLHYEQYF. The CDR3 DNA sequence: TGCGCCAGCAGCAGTGGACTACACTACGAGCAGTACTTC.

This chain joins TRBV7-2 and TRBJ2-1; D tentatively reads TRBD1 or TRBD2 (5 bases each). V lost 2 bases, J lost 0 bases, and 14 bases lay in between. Germline V gene sequence: CDR1 SGHTA, CDR2 FQGNSA. The length of the CDR3 is 17 residues. The CDR3 DNA reads as TGTGCCAGCAGCTTAATGGGGCTAGCTGGCTCCTACAATGAGCAGTTCTTC. This encodes CASSLMGLAGSYNEQFF.

The chain couples TRBV2 to TRBJ2-7, with D maybe TRBD1 (6 bases). The V gene lost 6 bases and the J gene lost 5 bases, with 14 bases spanning the gap. CDR3 length equals 13 residues. Germline CDR1 SNHLY, CDR2 FYNNEI. This CDR3 is CASRGTRENEQYF. CDR3 DNA: TGTGCCAGCAGGGGGACAAGGGAAAACGAGCAGTACTTC.

Of note for this clone: This sample also contains other DNA sequences that code for the same CDR3. This chain uses TRBV5-4 with TRBJ2-7; 8 bases agree with TRBD1. This CDR3 region has 14 residues. V dropped 4 bases and J dropped 3; count of bases not matched to a gene: 6. CDR1 SGHNT and CDR2 YYREEE come from the germline V gene (reference sequence). CDR3 amino acids: CASSPGTGDYEQYF. CDR3 nucleotide sequence: TGTGCCAGCAGCCCCGGGACAGGAGACTACGAGCAGTACTTC.

As for this clone: This same CDR3 is encoded by further DNA sequences in the sample. The CDR3 spells CASSISGEGTYEQYF. For the CDR3, the DNA is TGTGCCAGTAGTATAAGCGGCGAAGGAACCTACGAGCAGTACTTC. The chain combines TRBV19 with TRBJ2-7; a weak D match, TRBD2 (5 bases). The CDR3 has 15 amino acids. The germline gives CDR1 LNHDA, CDR2 SQIVND (reference sequence). V lost 2 bases and J 2 bases, leaving 13 bases between the germline ends.

The V gene is TRBV29-1, the J gene TRBJ2-7; D tentatively reads TRBD1 or TRBD2 (5 bases each). This CDR3 contains 14 residues. In germline, CDR1 is SQVTM, CDR2 ANQGSEA. The V end was cut by 4 bases, the J end by 0 bases, with 13 bases between. Here the CDR3 reads CSVVRDGNSYEQYF. The CDR3 DNA reads as TGCAGCGTTGTAAGGGACGGCAACTCCTACGAGCAGTACTTC.

The rearrangement uses TRBV5-1 and TRBJ2-1, with TRBD2 as a possible D gene (5 bases). Trimming took 4 bases from V and 0 from J, leaving 11 bases between them. The germline CDR1 and CDR2 sequences are SGHRS and YFSETQ. The CDR3 runs 15 residues. The CDR3 DNA sequence: TGCGCCAGCAGCCCTAGCTCCAGCTCCTACAATGAGCAGTTCTTC. It translates to CASSPSSSSYNEQFF.

V is TRBV6-1 and J is TRBJ2-3; 12 bases match TRBD2. CDR3 size: 16 residues. Germline V gives CDR1 MNHNS, CDR2 SASEGT. J lost 7 bases, V lost 3 bases, and 8 bases had no gene match. CDR3 sequence reads: CASSDGLAGGWYTQYF. The CDR3 DNA reads TGTGCCAGCAGTGATGGGCTAGCGGGGGGGTGGTATACGCAGTATTTT.

The CDR3 here is CASSPQLDEKLFF. The CDR3 nucleotides read TGTGCCAGCAGTCCCCAGCTAGATGAAAAACTGTTTTTT. V is TRBV28 and J is TRBJ1-4; D is unresolved. Trimming shortened V by 5 bases and J by 6 bases, and 10 bases separated the two germline ends. This CDR3 is 13 amino acids long. Looked up from germline, CDR1 is MDHEN and CDR2 is SYDVKM.

The rearrangement links TRBV28 to TRBJ1-2; D is unresolved. Germline CDR1 is MDHEN and CDR2 is SYDVKM. Trimming left V 3 bases short and J 2 bases short, with 7 bases between. The CDR3 has 13 residues. The CDR3 nucleotides are TGTGCCAGCAGTTTTGTGGAGAACTATGGCTACACCTTC. Its protein product is CASSFVENYGYTF.

The chain links TRBV7-2 to TRBJ2-3; 11 bases agree with TRBD2. This CDR3 spans 18 amino acids. Germline trimming cut 2 bases from V and 2 bases from J; bases unmatched to any gene: 9. In germline, CDR1 is SGHTA, CDR2 FQGNSA. CDR3 nucleotide sequence: TGTGCCAGCAGCTTATACGGGACTAGCGGACTATACACAGATACGCAGTATTTT. Translated: CASSLYGTSGLYTDTQYF.

The rearrangement links TRBV19 to TRBJ2-2; TRBD2 might be the D (5 bases). With 5 bases removed from V and 2 bases from J, the gap between germline ends came to 9 bases. The CDR3 length is 14 residues. Germline V CDR1 and CDR2: LNHDA, SQIVND (reference sequence). CDR3 sequence reads: CASSPGFNTGELFF. The CDR3, as DNA: TGTGCCAGTAGTCCGGGGTTCAACACCGGGGAGCTGTTTTTT.

The chain recombines TRBV7-9 with TRBJ2-7, with 7 bases matching TRBD2. The CDR3 loop spans 12 amino acids. Losses at the gene ends were 1 base for V and 7 bases for J; bases not matched to a gene: 1. Germline values: CDR1 SEHNR, CDR2 FQNEAQ (reference sequence). CDR3 region: CASSLGLAEQYF. Here the CDR3 DNA reads TGTGCCAGCAGCTTAGGACTAGCAGAGCAGTACTTC.

The rearrangement uses TRBV30 and TRBJ2-7; either TRBD1 or TRBD2 may supply D (5 bases each). The CDR3 sequence is 16 residues long. Trimming pared 0 bases from V and 3 bases from J, leaving 18 bases between. In germline, CDR1 is GTSNPN, CDR2 SVGIG (reference sequence). The CDR3 DNA reads TGTGCCTGGAGTGTACCCGCCTGGGACGAGGACTACGAGCAGTACTTC. Translating it yields CAWSVPAWDEDYEQYF.

The chain recombines TRBV14 with TRBJ2-7; TRBD2 agrees at 8 bases. CDR3 length equals 16 residues. Unmatched junction bases numbered 11, after V lost 3 bases and J lost 4 bases. CDR1 is SGHDN and CDR2 is FVKESK in the germline V gene. CDR3 region: CASSQSGLAGFYEQYF. The DNA for the CDR3 is TGTGCCAGCAGCCAGAGCGGACTAGCCGGTTTTTACGAGCAGTACTTC.